There are many counts of the clone carrying this T cell receptor (beta chain). The antigen is undetermined. Preparation of the TCRbeta library used unique molecular identifiers. From the PCR reads, TCRdb called clonotypes with MiXCR, one entry per CDR3 protein. This sample has approximately 630,000 distinct CDR3 sequences, with about an eighth found just once. Germline CDR1 and CDR2: DFQATT and SNEGSKA (reference sequence). Trimming removed 3 bases at V and 8 bases at J, with 19 bases between. CDR3 length equals 14 residues. The source of the sample is a study of T-cell reconstitution after alpha-beta-depleted transplantation in children. Overall study findings and caveats: Recipient T cells and thymic progenitors that survived were the source of the high TCRbeta diversity seen at day 60 in some patients. T-cell counts and diversity at one year following transplant were attributed mainly to newly produced T cells.

This receptor was taken from a girl aged 2-10 years with congenital amegakaryocytic thrombocytopenia, due to receive a stem cell transplant. V gene TRBV20-1 combines with J gene TRBJ2-5, with D perhaps TRBD2 (6 bases). The source material was PBMCs, sampled before TCRalphabeta/CD19-depleted stem cell transplant. Written as DNA, the CDR3 is TGCAGTGCTAGGGACTATTTTCAATATGAAACCCAGTACTTC. Translation gives CSARDYFQYETQYF.